The TCR beta chain described here comes from a study of control samples from healthy donors and cancer patients. Method: immunoSEQ multiplex PCR; TCRdb's copy keeps in-frame clones and lacks some. This table has around 140,000 clones, roughly 91% appearing once. The CDR3 sequence is 15 residues long. Trimming pared 7 bases from V and 4 bases from J, leaving 19 bases between. From germline, CDR1 is LNHDA and CDR2 SQIVND (reference sequence). The chain carries TRBV19 and TRBJ1-2, with D possibly TRBD1 on 6 matching bases. This receptor was obtained from a man aged 45-65 years with head and neck cancer. Sequenced: PBMCs. CDR3 DNA sequence: TGTGCCAGTACCCCGACCTTTGGGGGGGCCTATGGCTACACCTTC. Its translation is CASTPTFGGAYGYTF.